The 22 T cell receptor beta chains presented below share a single source sample, sequenced in a study of blood T cells in healthy people across ages. A sample-barcoded 5' primer and a J-beta primer mix were used in a second PCR of roughly 7 to 11 cycles. A single record per CDR3 protein comes from TCRdb applying MiXCR to the 5' RACE reads. Here the sample spans about 600,000 distinct CDR3 sequences, roughly 43% being singletons. Sequenced sample: blood. The receptor set was obtained from a man older than 75 in good health.

On this clonotype: Relative to the germline gene, one junction end is altered; a read error may explain this. CDR3: CASSPFGTSGSRGAYEQYF. Written as DNA, the CDR3 is TGCGCCAGCAGCCCATTCGGGACTAGCGGGAGCCGGGGGGCCTACGAGCAGTACTTC. The chain has TRBV9 and TRBJ2-7, with 14 bases fitting TRBD2. Germline V lookup: CDR1 SGDLS, CDR2 YYNGEE. The length of the CDR3 is 19 residues.

This clonotype was seen repeatedly, ten times or more. The V call is TRBV6-5, the J call TRBJ1-5, with D unclear. The CDR3 sequence is 14 residues long. Trimming cost V 7 bases and J 0 bases, with 10 bases left between them. Germline assignment: CDR1 MNHEY and CDR2 SVGAGI. For the CDR3, the DNA is TGTGCCAGCAAGAGAACAGTTAGCAATCAGCCCCAGCATTTT. Translation gives CASKRTVSNQPQHF.

This sequence joins TRBV7-2 and TRBJ2-7; D remains unclear. Per germline, CDR1 SGHTA and CDR2 FQGNSA. This CDR3 region has 15 residues. Between the trimmed V and J ends, which lost 4 bases and 0 bases, there was a span of 13 bases. The CDR3 reads CASSSGRHDSYEQYF. The CDR3 nucleotides read TGTGCCAGCAGCTCAGGAAGGCACGACTCCTACGAGCAGTACTTC.

This chain joins TRBV20-1 and TRBJ2-1; D is unclear. There are 13 residues in the CDR3. CDR1 is DFQATT and CDR2 is SNEGSKA in the germline V gene (reference sequence). Trimming removed 2 bases from V and 0 bases from J, with 5 bases in between. CDR3 bases: TGCAGTGCTAGAAGGAGCTCCTACAATGAGCAGTTCTTC. Translated, it gives CSARRSSYNEQFF.

This clonotype was found many times. This chain uses TRBV4-2 with TRBJ2-5; a weak D match, TRBD2 (6 bases). With 0 bases removed from V and 11 bases from J, the gap between germline ends came to 13 bases. The CDR3 sequence is 13 residues long. Germline CDR1 is LGHNA and CDR2 is YNFKEQ. CDR3 in amino acids: CASSQEAGREQYF. The CDR3, as DNA: TGTGCCAGCAGCCAAGAGGCGGGCCGGGAGCAGTACTTC.

The V gene is TRBV20-1, the J gene TRBJ1-5; 7 bases line up with TRBD1. Germline assignment: CDR1 DFQATT and CDR2 SNEGSKA (reference sequence). The V segment lost 3 bases and the J segment 7 bases; nucleotides outside the gene matches: 6. This CDR3 has 13 residues. CDR3 loop: CSASGTAQQPQHF. The CDR3 DNA follows: TGCAGTGCTAGTGGGACAGCCCAGCAGCCCCAGCATTTT.

The chain uses TRBV15 and TRBJ1-2; 7 bases match TRBD1. The junction had 11 bases not matched to a gene; V was cut back by 3 bases and J by 4 bases. CDR3 length: 16 amino acids. CDR1 and CDR2 from the germline V gene are LNHNV and YYDKDF (reference sequence). The CDR3 DNA sequence: TGTGCCACCAGCAGGACGAAGACAGGGCTACCCTATGGCTACACCTTC. Its translation is CATSRTKTGLPYGYTF.

The gene calls are TRBV29-1 and TRBJ1-2, with TRBD1 matching 7 bases. This CDR3 is 11 amino acids long. The trim removed 7 bases at V and 7 bases at J, leaving 6 bases unmatched. Per the germline V gene, CDR1 is SQVTM and CDR2 is ANQGSEA. CDR3 coding DNA: TGCAGCGAAGACAGGGCCTCTGGCTACACCTTC. This encodes CSEDRASGYTF.

This chain connects TRBV7-3 to TRBJ2-6; tentative D call: TRBD2 (5 bases). Germline assignment: CDR1 SGHTA and CDR2 FQGTGA. The CDR3 contains 16 residues. The V end lost 2 bases, the J end lost 2 bases, and 10 bases lay between the germline ends. For the CDR3, the DNA is TGTGCCAGCAGCTTATGGGGAGAAACTGGGGCCAACGTCCTGACTTTC. It yields the protein CASSLWGETGANVLTF.

This clonotype was seen more than once but under ten times. The chain combines TRBV20-1 with TRBJ1-2; tentatively, D is TRBD1 (6 bases). The germline gives CDR1 DFQATT, CDR2 SNEGSKA (reference sequence). The CDR3 extends over 14 amino acids. V was cut by 1 base and J by 8 bases, with 17 bases left in between. The CDR3 sequence: CSARAASQGGGYTF. CDR3 sequence (DNA): TGCAGTGCTAGAGCGGCGTCACAGGGAGGCGGCTACACCTTC.

A word on this clonotype: A much larger clone is a single base away; this may be a read error. The chain couples TRBV11-2 to TRBJ2-5; the D is unclear. This CDR3 has 14 residues. Germline V gene lookup returns CDR1 SGHAT and CDR2 FQNNGV. The V gene lost 3 bases and the J gene lost 11 bases, with 19 bases spanning the gap. Here the CDR3 DNA reads TGTGCCAGCAGCTTTGCAGGATTGGTCGATGAGCAGTACTTC. Translating gives CASSFAGLVDEQYF. The full variable domain, in which reference TRBV11-2 and TRBJ2-5 provide the parts outside the CDR3, is EAGVAQSPRYKIIEKRQSVAFWCNPISGHATLYWYQQILGQGPKLLIQFQNNGVVDDSQLPKDRFSAERLKGVDSTLKIQPAKLEDSAVYLCASSFAGLVDEQYFGPGTRLLVL.

Ten or more counts support this clonotype. The chain recombines TRBV6-5 with TRBJ2-1; TRBD1 matches 12 bases. The length of the CDR3 is 15 residues. Germline V lookup: CDR1 MNHEY, CDR2 SVGAGI. V shed 6 bases, J shed 12 bases, and the junction held 12 bases outside the gene matches. CDR3 coding DNA: TGTGCCAGCAGCGCCCCGGGACAGGGGGCAACTGGGCAGTTCTTC. Residues: CASSAPGQGATGQFF.

This chain links TRBV7-2 with TRBJ2-5; possible D gene TRBD2, 5 bases. The CDR3 contains 15 residues. V lost 5 bases and J lost 8, with 21 bases in between. Germline V lookup: CDR1 SGHTA, CDR2 FQGNSA. This chain's CDR3 is CASSPGLNPKGTQYF. In nucleotides, the CDR3 is TGTGCCAGCAGCCCCGGACTTAACCCCAAGGGAACCCAGTACTTC.

This clonotype has just a few counts. The rearrangement links TRBV12-3 or TRBV12-4 to TRBJ2-1, with TRBD1 matching over 10 bases. The CDR3 is 15 residues long. With 4 bases clipped from V and 4 bases from J, the junction kept 4 bases outside the gene matches. The CDR3 reads CASSYGTGAYNEQFF. DNA of the CDR3: TGTGCCAGCAGTTACGGGACAGGGGCTTACAATGAGCAGTTCTTC.

This clonotype was detected only a few times. The genes are TRBV9 and TRBJ2-3, with 12 bases lining up with TRBD1. The CDR3 is 17 residues long. Germline V gene lookup returns CDR1 SGDLS and CDR2 YYNGEE. V trimming: 0 bases; J trimming: 4 bases; junction bases outside the gene matches: 6. In DNA form, the CDR3 reads TGTGCCAGCAGCGTAGCCCCCGGGACAGGGGGCGCAGATACGCAGTATTTT. Translated, it gives CASSVAPGTGGADTQYF.

On this clonotype: A much larger clonotype is one base distant, so this may be a read error. The chain has TRBV27 and TRBJ2-1; 7 nucleotides match TRBD2. CDR3 size: 16 residues. Germline CDR1 reads MNHEY; CDR2 reads SMNVEV (reference sequence). The CDR3 coding sequence is TGTGTCAGCAGTCGTCTGGGGAGCGGGGAGTACAATGAGCAGTTCTTC. As protein: CVSSRLGSGEYNEQFF.

The chain has TRBV14 and TRBJ2-1, with a tentative D call TRBD1 (6 bases). This CDR3 comprises 12 residues. Germline values: CDR1 SGHDN, CDR2 FVKESK. V was pared by 3 bases and J by 12 bases, with 12 bases between. CDR3 DNA sequence: TGTGCCAGCAGCCATAACAGGGTTGTGCAGTTCTTC. It codes for CASSHNRVVQFF.

This clonotype was counted once. This rearrangement joins TRBV29-1 to TRBJ1-5, with 7 bases identical to TRBD1. The germline CDR1 and CDR2 sequences are SQVTM and ANQGSEA. Germline trimming cut 4 bases from V and 10 bases from J; bases unmatched to any gene: 7. The CDR3 loop spans 12 amino acids. The chain's CDR3 is CSVGGQGGPQHF. The CDR3 nucleotides are TGCAGCGTTGGGGGGCAGGGGGGTCCCCAGCATTTT.

The gene calls are TRBV19 and TRBJ1-5, with 7 nucleotides matching TRBD1. The CDR3 extends over 15 amino acids. Germline assignment: CDR1 LNHDA and CDR2 SQIVND (reference sequence). V dropped 3 bases and J dropped 6; count of bases not matched to a gene: 8. CDR3 residues: CASSMIQGGGQPQHF. CDR3 DNA: TGTGCCAGTAGTATGATCCAGGGGGGAGGTCAGCCCCAGCATTTT. Filled out from reference TRBV19 and TRBJ1-5, the complete variable domain reads DGGITQSPKYLFRKEGQNVTLSCEQNLNHDAMYWYRQDPGQGLRLIYYSQIVNDFQKGDIAEGYSVSREKKESFPLTVTSAQKNPTAFYLCASSMIQGGGQPQHFGDGTRLSIL.

The gene calls are TRBV27 and TRBJ2-3; the match to TRBD1 covers 7 bases. In germline, CDR1 is MNHEY, CDR2 SMNVEV (reference sequence). Trimming cost V 5 bases and J 1 base; bases outside gene matches: 12. The CDR3 sequence is 17 residues long. The CDR3 region has the DNA TGTGCCAGCAGTCCGCTCGGGACAGCACCACGCACAGATACGCAGTATTTT. This gives the protein CASSPLGTAPRTDTQYF.

The chain is built from TRBV29-1 and TRBJ1-2; 7 positions match TRBD1. Germline-derived CDR1 and CDR2 are SQVTM and ANQGSEA. Unmatched junction bases numbered 9, after V lost 1 base and J lost 7 bases. The CDR3 has 14 residues. CDR3 amino acids: CSVEVQTGLGGYTF. The DNA of the CDR3 is TGCAGCGTTGAAGTACAGACAGGGTTGGGTGGCTACACCTTC. The full variable domain, with the rest looked up from reference TRBV29-1 and TRBJ1-2, is SAVISQKPSRDICQRGTSLTIQCQVDSQVTMMFWYRQQPGQSLTLIATANQGSEATYESGFVIDKFPISRPNLTFSTLTVSNMSPEDSSIYLCSVEVQTGLGGYTFGSGTRLTVV.

The genes are TRBV7-2 and TRBJ1-6, with TRBD1 identical over 9 bases. The J segment lost 6 bases and the V segment lost 1 base, leaving 4 bases of the junction unmatched. Looked up from germline, CDR1 is SGHTA and CDR2 is FQGNSA. CDR3 length equals 16 residues. This CDR3 is CASSLEWGQGNSPLHF. The CDR3 DNA reads as TGTGCCAGCAGCTTAGAGTGGGGACAGGGTAATTCACCCCTCCACTTT.